This T cell receptor beta chain was recorded in a study of control samples from healthy donors and cancer patients (dated by TCRdb to 2020 to 2022). The library came from the immunoSEQ multiplex PCR assay. Here the immuneACCESS table is served through TCRdb, limited to in-frame sequences with V and J called. Missing clones are a known gap in these copies; in checked studies unresolved V genes cover under half, and the rest lacks a known reason. Within this sample are about 100,000 clones, with 87% of them counted one time only. Clones ranked in the top ten supply roughly 18% of the sample. Turning to this clone: Its target antigen remains unknown. No clone much larger than this one lies a single base away; base qualities are absent.

Including cysteine and phenylalanine, the CDR3 has 17 amino acids. Only the CDR3 part of the read is kept: 51 bases, read in frame from the first base. V loses 0 bases of germline sequence and J loses 2 bases, and the interval between the two ends is 11 bases. The germline V gene encodes CDR1 SGHTA and CDR2 FQGTGA. The clonotype comes from a woman aged 50 to 65 in good health. Sequencing input: blood. The chain links TRBV7-3 with TRBJ2-6; the D region possibly corresponds to TRBD1 (5 bases align). The CDR3 reads CASSLTPGSAGANVLTF. The sequenced DNA is TGTGCCAGCAGCTTAACGCCAGGGTCGGCTGGGGCCAACGTCCTGACTTTC.